A selection of T cell receptor beta chains follows, all from one sample in a study of T cell responses to AZD1222 COVID-19 vaccine. The repertoire was sequenced with immunoSEQ multiplex PCR; TCRdb's copy has only in-frame clones and lacks some. This sample has 150,000 to 200,000 clones, with nearly 95% found just once. Here the sequenced sample was peripheral blood, taken on day 0 of AZD1222 vaccination. Receptors originate from an adult in good health. The CDR3 runs from the conserved cysteine through the conserved F or W. Only some rows state a clone size, as once, few, many or a class for expanded clones.

>TRBV30|.
CAWSVSDRRNQPQHF
>TRBV5-1|.
CASSGTREYNEQFF
>TRBV28|.
CASSSGNEQYF
>TRBV7-2|.
CASSRWLAGDEQYF
>TRBV19|.
CASRSGQGANEQFF
>TRBV20-1|.
CSASARHGSYTF
>TRBV6-5|.
CASTGTGSYEQYF
>TRBV12-3/TRBV12-4|.
CASTTLETGAFF
>TRBV5-4|.
CASSFGGQGNSPLHF
>TRBV12-3/TRBV12-4|.
CASSFRAASPLHF
>TRBV30|.
CAWTLGGNSNYGYTF
>TRBV3-1/TRBV3-2|.
CASSQGYRVVNIQYF
>TRBV7-8|.
CASSLLRGSGNTIYF
>TRBV10-3|.
CAISKTTDSSGNTIYF
>TRBV6-6|few
CASSLTGRSGAFF
>TRBV9|.
CASSERDRRRNTEAFF
>TRBV18|.
CASSPGTGLDEQFF
>TRBV18|.
CASSSRDRGTEAFF
>TRBV7-9|.
CASSSPGLAGQTF
>TRBV6-5|.
CASSFLATGSYGYTF
>TRBV6-2/TRBV6-3|few
CASSYSDREPGNTIYF
>TRBV6-5|.
CASSYSGQTTPLFF
>TRBV7-2|.
CASSGSQGFYNSPLHF
>TRBV27|.
CASSSAAAGTGELFF
>TRBV7-2|.
CASSLAPDFSYEQYF
>TRBV3-1/TRBV3-2|.
CASSQETYEQYF
>TRBV30|.
CAWSGQAGETQYF
>TRBV7-9|.
CASSADRRLGGYTF
>TRBV7-7|.
CASSLGHSTDTQYF
>TRBV7-2|.
CASSLEGLAGGEQYF
>TRBV7-3|.
CASSSAGRGGYTF
>TRBV5-5|.
CAAGDQAYGYTF
>TRBV29-1|.
CSVERDLASTDTQYF
>TRBV4-3|.
CASSQAWKGLNTEAFF
>TRBV18|.
CASSQGLVLETQYF